Below, one T cell receptor beta chain is given with its context. Its specificity is unknown. Repertoires were generated with immunoSEQ multiplex PCR, while TCRdb's copy carries only in-frame clones and drops some. The sample has just under 65,000 clones; about 95% are singletons. This CDR3 contains 16 residues. The germline gives CDR1 MDHEN, CDR2 SYDVKM. The germline V and J ends were trimmed by 7 bases and 4 bases, with 19 bases remaining between them. The data were taken from a study of cytomegalovirus exposure and HLA in healthy donors. Notes on the study in general: According to reports, the classifier identified cytomegalovirus status with high specificity and sensitivity. The CMV antigen specificity of a few CMV-associated chains was confirmed through in vitro analysis.

The rearrangement uses TRBV28 and TRBJ2-2, with D possibly being TRBD1 (6 bases). The sample taken for sequencing was PBMCs. This TCR derives from a woman aged 18-29 years in good health and CMV-seropositive. The CDR3 nucleotides are TGTGCCAGCACCAACCCAACCGGACAGCCCACCGGGGAGCTGTTTTTT. This codes for CASTNPTGQPTGELFF.